This TCR beta chain was documented in a study of OX40 agonist ivuxolimab in advanced cancers. Study details: Patients received ivuxolimab, an agonistic anti-OX40 (CD134) antibody.

A remark on this clone: Its antigen is undetermined.

Sequenced by immunoSEQ multiplex PCR; TCRdb stores in-frame clones only, minus some. Of about 5,100 clones in the sample, roughly two thirds were seen once. General study points: Blood T cells, both CD4+ and CD8+, expanded clonally by week 6 at 0.1 to 3.0 mg/kg. Still undetermined is the antigen specificity of the expanded peripheral T cells.

The clonotype comes from an adult with an advanced solid tumor such as melanoma, head and neck, liver or kidney cancer. Source: CD4+ or CD8+ T cells sorted from blood, taken in a trial of the OX40 agonist ivuxolimab.

The CDR3 region has the DNA TGCGCCAGCAGCTTGGAGGCGGGACGCCTCTCCTACGAGCAGTACTTC. Encoded protein: CASSLEAGRLSYEQYF. The chain links TRBV5-1 to TRBJ2-7; possible D gene TRBD2, 6 bases. V lost 0 bases to trimming and J lost 0 bases, with 13 bases between them. This CDR3 region has 16 residues. Per the germline V gene, CDR1 is SGHRS and CDR2 is YFSETQ.